The next 9 T cell receptor beta chains were all read from a single sample in a study of T cells in Graves' hyperthyroidism and ophthalmopathy. Amplification yielded TCR beta CDR3 regions, with RNA transcripts as the source. The HTBI primer set served for first-round RT-PCR of the TCR CDR3. TCRdb reprocessed the multiplex PCR reads with MiXCR, giving one entry per CDR3 protein. The sample holds nearly 600,000 distinct CDR3 sequences, approximately 13% seen once. The sequenced material came from blood. The receptor source for this set is a woman between 25 and 40 years old with Graves' hyperthyroidism that later progressed to Graves' ophthalmopathy.

In regard to this clonotype: This may stem from a read error, because a much larger clone lies one nucleotide away. The chain couples TRBV29-1 to TRBJ2-5; TRBD2 might be the D (6 bases). The CDR3 length is 14 residues. Trimming took off 2 bases at V and 4 bases at J, with 14 bases between the two ends. Germline V gene data show CDR1 as SQVTM and CDR2 as ANQGSEA. The chain's CDR3 is CSVESRGKGETQYF. Here the CDR3 DNA reads TGCAGCGTTGAATCCCGGGGGAAGGGAGAGACCCAGTACTTC. Full variable domain (outside the CDR3, taken from reference TRBV29-1 and TRBJ2-5): SAVISQKPSRDICQRGTSLTIQCQVDSQVTMMFWYRQQPGQSLTLIATANQGSEATYESGFVIDKFPISRPNLTFSTLTVSNMSPEDSSIYLCSVESRGKGETQYFGPGTRLLVL.

The CDR3 nucleotides read TGTGCCAGCTCACCGATCCGGGACAGGGCGGGAGGCTCTGGGGCCAACGTCCTGACTTTC. It yields the protein CASSPIRDRAGGSGANVLTF. The chain employs TRBV18 and TRBJ2-6, with D maybe TRBD1 (9 bases). CDR3 length: 20 residues. V was cut by 3 bases and J by 0 bases, with 21 bases left in between. Germline lookup yields CDR1 KGHSH and CDR2 LQKENI.

This clonotype was detected only a few times. V usage is TRBV4-2 and J usage is TRBJ2-1; the D gene could be TRBD1 or TRBD2 (5 bases each). The V gene's germline CDR1 is LGHNA and CDR2 YNFKEQ. V lost 3 bases and J 2 bases, leaving 20 bases between the germline ends. The CDR3 loop spans 18 amino acids. The CDR3 is CASSQNPDYRDAYNEQFF. The CDR3 DNA follows: TGTGCCAGCAGCCAGAACCCTGACTACCGGGACGCCTACAATGAGCAGTTCTTC.

This clonotype was detected a few times. V and J are TRBV6-1 and TRBJ1-3, with D tentatively TRBD1 (5 bases). The CDR3 sequence is 13 residues long. Trimming stripped 6 bases from V and 0 bases from J, with 6 bases between. The germline V gene encodes CDR1 MNHNS and CDR2 SASEGT. The CDR3 DNA sequence: TGTGCCAGCAGGAGGGGCTCTGGAAACACCATATATTTT. It encodes CASRRGSGNTIYF.

This clonotype was picked up many times. V is TRBV4-1 and J is TRBJ2-5; TRBD1 agrees at 10 bases. Trimming cost V 1 base and J 7 bases; bases outside gene matches: 9. Looked up from germline, CDR1 is MGHRA and CDR2 is YSYEKL. There are 16 residues in the CDR3. CDR3 loop: CASSQGTGTGDVTQYF. CDR3 in DNA: TGCGCCAGCAGCCAAGGCACCGGGACAGGGGACGTGACCCAGTACTTC.

A few counts support this clonotype. CDR3: CASTLAVNPDTQYF. The CDR3 bases are TGTGCCAGTACCCTAGCGGTTAACCCAGATACGCAGTATTTT. The V and J genes are TRBV19 and TRBJ2-3; 7 bases are shared with TRBD2. The CDR3 sequence is 14 residues long. The germline gives CDR1 LNHDA, CDR2 SQIVND (reference sequence). V shed 7 bases and J 4 bases; nucleotides not matched to a gene: 8.

V usage is TRBV14 and J usage is TRBJ2-2; 8 positions agree with TRBD1. CDR1 and CDR2 (germline): SGHDN, FVKESK. With V trimmed by 6 bases and J by 0 bases, 3 bases remained unmatched. This CDR3 contains 15 residues. The CDR3 DNA reads TGTGCCAGCAGACGGGGACAGGCGAACACCGGGGAGCTGTTTTTT. Translating it yields CASRRGQANTGELFF.

The table lists this clonotype with many counts. The V and J genes are TRBV12-3 or TRBV12-4 and TRBJ2-1; D is undetermined. The V and J ends lost 4 bases and 8 bases respectively, with 12 bases between them. The CDR3 is made up of 13 amino acids. In DNA form, the CDR3 reads TGTGCCAGCAGTTATGACATCTTGGATGAGCAGTTCTTC. The encoded protein is CASSYDILDEQFF.

This clonotype was picked up many times. The chain carries TRBV12-3 or TRBV12-4 and TRBJ1-6; D ambiguous. This CDR3 contains 16 residues. The ends were cut back, 1 base at V and 9 bases at J, with 16 bases in the middle. The CDR3 nucleotides read TGTGCCAGCAGTTTAGAAGGGCGCGGCTGGGGTTCACCCCTCCACTTT. Translating gives CASSLEGRGWGSPLHF.